This T cell receptor beta chain was sequenced during a study of control samples from healthy donors and cancer patients. Germline-derived CDR1 and CDR2 are SQVTM and ANQGSEA. CDR3 length: 13 amino acids. V lost 2 bases and J lost 12; bases outside the gene matches: 13. Sequenced by immunoSEQ multiplex PCR; TCRdb stores in-frame clones only, minus some. The profile shows 200,000 or so clones, around 90% of them singletons. The receptor's source is a man aged 25 to 45 in good health. The specimen was blood. The chain has TRBV29-1 and TRBJ2-7, with 7 bases matching TRBD1. CDR3 sequence (DNA): TGCAGCGTTGAAAGCCCTCCAGCGGACAGGCTGTACTTC. It specifies CSVESPPADRLYF.